Following are 32 T cell receptor beta chains from one sample sequenced in a study of T cell responses to AZD1222 COVID-19 vaccine. Clones were sequenced by immunoSEQ multiplex PCR, and TCRdb holds only the in-frame ones, with some missing. The data show under 150,000 clones, roughly 89% seen once. Sequencing was performed on peripheral blood, taken on day 0 of AZD1222 vaccination. These receptors all stem from an adult in good health.

V is TRBV6-5 and J is TRBJ2-2, with D unresolved. Germline assignment: CDR1 MNHEY and CDR2 SVGAGI. V lost 0 bases, J lost 8 bases, and 10 bases lay in between. The CDR3 is 14 amino acids. CDR3 DNA sequence: TGTGCCAGCAGTTACTCGAGCCTCGGAGGGGAGCTGTTTTTT. It translates to CASSYSSLGGELFF.

The rearrangement uses TRBV27 and TRBJ2-7, with TRBD1 matching over 11 bases. V was pared by 6 bases and J by 6 bases, with 7 bases of the junction left unmatched. The CDR3 length is 14 residues. Per germline, CDR1 MNHEY and CDR2 SMNVEV (reference sequence). CDR3 region: CASSPLDRGREQYF. DNA for the CDR3: TGTGCCAGCAGCCCTCTGGACAGGGGGCGCGAGCAGTACTTC.

V and J are TRBV3-1 (or the pseudogene TRBV3-2) and TRBJ1-5; D may be TRBD1 (5 bases). V was cut by 0 bases and J by 1 base, with 13 bases left in between. Germline CDR1 LGHDT, CDR2 YNNKEL (reference sequence). This CDR3 comprises 17 residues. The CDR3 DNA reads as TGTGCCAGCAGCCAAGATATCGGGGGTGGGAGCAATCAGCCCCAGCATTTT. It encodes CASSQDIGGGSNQPQHF.

The rearrangement joins TRBV5-1 to TRBJ2-7; D ambiguous. Germline CDR1 and CDR2: SGHRS and YFSETQ. V lost 4 bases and J lost 2, with 16 bases in between. The CDR3 runs 15 residues. CDR3 in amino acids: CASSPPLAGTYEQYF. The DNA of the CDR3 is TGCGCCAGCAGCCCCCCCCTGGCTGGGACCTACGAGCAGTACTTC.

The chain couples TRBV27 to TRBJ2-3; the match to TRBD2 covers 7 bases. V trimming: 7 bases; J trimming: 0 bases; junction bases outside the gene matches: 7. Germline CDR1 and CDR2: MNHEY and SMNVEV (reference sequence). The CDR3 is 15 amino acids. The CDR3 sequence is CASTTRDYSTDTQYF. The CDR3 nucleotides are TGTGCCAGCACCACAAGGGACTACAGCACAGATACGCAGTATTTT.

The chain carries TRBV7-9 and TRBJ2-5; no definite D call. Germline CDR1 is SEHNR and CDR2 is FQNEAQ (reference sequence). CDR3 length: 12 residues. Trimming shortened V by 6 bases and J by 2 bases, and 7 bases separated the two germline ends. DNA for the CDR3: TGTGCCAGCAGGGGCAGGCAAGAGACCCAGTACTTC. This encodes CASRGRQETQYF.

The V call is TRBV9, the J call TRBJ1-4; D might be TRBD1 (5 bases). The ends were cut back, 0 bases at V and 3 bases at J, with 9 bases in the middle. The V gene's germline CDR1 is SGDLS and CDR2 YYNGEE. CDR3 length: 15 residues. Written as DNA, the CDR3 is TGTGCCAGCAGCGTAGTAGGGGCGGCTAATGAAAAACTGTTTTTT. It encodes CASSVVGAANEKLFF.

The chain employs TRBV5-6 and TRBJ1-2; the D gene is possibly TRBD1 (6 bases). The CDR3 totals 14 residues. The V gene's germline CDR1 is SGHDT and CDR2 YYEEEE. V was trimmed by 3 bases and J by 4 bases, leaving 13 bases between them. Here the CDR3 DNA reads TGTGCCAGCAGCTCTTGGACAGCTTTCTATGGCTACACCTTC. Encoded protein: CASSSWTAFYGYTF.

This chain uses TRBV3-1 (or the pseudogene TRBV3-2) with TRBJ2-2, with a weak D call TRBD2 (5 bases). Trimming stripped 0 bases from V and 5 bases from J, with 7 bases between. The germline V gene encodes CDR1 LGHDT and CDR2 YNNKEL (reference sequence). The CDR3 is 14 residues long. CDR3 coding DNA: TGTGCCAGCAGCCAAGATCCGGGGACCGGGGAGCTGTTTTTT. Its translation is CASSQDPGTGELFF.

The chain recombines TRBV29-1 with TRBJ1-2, with D maybe TRBD1 (6 bases). The CDR3 extends over 11 amino acids. The germline gives CDR1 SQVTM, CDR2 ANQGSEA. V gave up 4 bases and J gave up 8 bases, with 11 bases separating them. CDR3 sequence reads: CSVVGGGGYTF. The CDR3 bases are TGCAGCGTTGTGGGGGGCGGCGGCTACACCTTC.

The chain carries TRBV5-6 and TRBJ1-1; D might be TRBD1 (6 bases). The V and J ends lost 1 base and 3 bases respectively, with 16 bases between them. From germline, CDR1 is SGHDT and CDR2 YYEEEE. The CDR3 extends over 16 amino acids. The CDR3 DNA is TGTGCCAGCAGCTTGTGGGGCAGGGGAATAGACACTGAAGCTTTCTTT. It is translated as CASSLWGRGIDTEAFF.

The chain has TRBV4-2 and TRBJ2-3; D not resolved. The V end lost 1 base, the J end lost 2 bases, and 13 bases lay between the germline ends. CDR1 is LGHNA, CDR2 YNFKEQ, per germline. The CDR3 has 16 amino acids. The CDR3 here is CASSQGPRNPTDTQYF. For the CDR3, the DNA is TGTGCCAGCAGCCAAGGCCCTAGAAACCCCACAGATACGCAGTATTTT.

The chain uses TRBV29-1 and TRBJ1-1; 9 positions match TRBD1. V lost 0 bases to trimming and J lost 1 base; unmatched junction nucleotides: 6. From germline, CDR1 is SQVTM and CDR2 ANQGSEA. This CDR3 is 16 amino acids long. DNA for the CDR3: TGCAGCGTTGAAGAAGGGGACAGGGAGTGGAACACTGAAGCTTTCTTT. Its translation: CSVEEGDREWNTEAFF.

This sequence joins TRBV27 and TRBJ2-7; no clear D. The CDR3 has 10 residues. Per germline, CDR1 MNHEY and CDR2 SMNVEV (reference sequence). Trimming cost V 2 bases and J 7 bases, with 3 bases left between them. The CDR3 nucleotides read TGTGCCAGCAGTTTAAGGGAGCAGTACTTC. The encoded protein is CASSLREQYF.

V is TRBV4-3 and J is TRBJ2-3, with TRBD2 matching over 8 bases. With 0 bases clipped from V and 4 bases from J, the junction kept 6 bases outside the gene matches. The CDR3 totals 16 residues. From germline, CDR1 is LGHNA and CDR2 YSLEER. CDR3 in amino acids: CASSQELAAWADTQYF. CDR3 DNA: TGCGCCAGCAGCCAAGAACTAGCGGCGTGGGCAGATACGCAGTATTTT.

The CDR3 nucleotides are TGTGCCAGCAGTTTGAGGCGGTACCAAGAGACCCAGTACTTC. It specifies CASSLRRYQETQYF. The rearrangement uses TRBV28 and TRBJ2-5; the D is unclear. The CDR3 covers 14 residues. V lost 3 bases, J lost 0 bases, and 8 bases lay in between. The germline CDR1 and CDR2 sequences are MDHEN and SYDVKM.

V usage is TRBV7-9 and J usage is TRBJ1-1; 7 nucleotides align to TRBD1. The J segment lost 3 bases and the V segment lost 2 bases, leaving 3 bases of the junction unmatched. This CDR3 is built from 14 residues. Germline V CDR1 and CDR2: SEHNR, FQNEAQ (reference sequence). The CDR3 reads CASSLRGRDTEAFF. DNA of the CDR3: TGTGCCAGCAGCTTAAGGGGGCGGGACACTGAAGCTTTCTTT.

The rearrangement links TRBV5-6 to TRBJ1-3, with unresolved D. Germline values: CDR1 SGHDT, CDR2 YYEEEE. This CDR3 has 15 amino acids. V dropped 1 base and J dropped 1 base, with 9 bases sitting between them. DNA of the CDR3: TGTGCCAGCAGCTTGCCCTCTGGGTCTGGAAACACCATATATTTT. Translating gives CASSLPSGSGNTIYF.

This chain links TRBV19 with TRBJ1-5; TRBD1 agrees at 11 bases. The V and J ends lost 6 bases and 2 bases, in that order; junction bases with no gene match: 3. Looked up from germline, CDR1 is LNHDA and CDR2 is SQIVND (reference sequence). The CDR3 spans 15 residues. CDR3 coding DNA: TGTGCCAGTAGCTGGACAGGGGGCGGCAATCAGCCCCAGCATTTT. It yields the protein CASSWTGGGNQPQHF.

The chain links TRBV14 to TRBJ2-2; weak D call: TRBD1 (6 bases). Germline values: CDR1 SGHDN, CDR2 FVKESK. Deletions cut 3 bases from V and 3 bases from J, with 11 bases between. CDR3 size: 15 residues. DNA of the CDR3: TGTGCCAGCAGCCAGGACAGAGATTACACCGGGGAGCTGTTTTTT. It encodes CASSQDRDYTGELFF.

The V gene is TRBV9, the J gene TRBJ2-6, with TRBD1 as a possible D gene (6 bases). The CDR3 sequence is 15 residues long. Trimming took 4 bases from V and 0 from J, leaving 8 bases between them. The V gene's germline CDR1 is SGDLS and CDR2 YYNGEE. The CDR3 DNA is TGTGCCAGCAGCAAACAGGGCTCTGGGGCCAACGTCCTGACTTTC. This sequence encodes CASSKQGSGANVLTF.

This sequence joins TRBV11-3 and TRBJ2-1; 7 bases match TRBD1. Looked up from germline, CDR1 is SGHNT and CDR2 is YENEEA. Trimming at V came to 5 bases and at J to 3 bases, leaving 7 bases not matched to a gene. CDR3 length equals 15 residues. The CDR3 coding sequence is TGTGCCAGCAGCCCTCCCGGGACAGACTACAATGAGCAGTTCTTC. Encoded protein: CASSPPGTDYNEQFF.

V usage is TRBV12-5 and J usage is TRBJ2-2; no clear D gene. The CDR3 extends over 11 amino acids. V was cut by 6 bases and J by 5 bases, with 4 bases left in between. The germline gives CDR1 LGHNT, CDR2 FRNRAP. Here the CDR3 DNA reads TGTGCTAGTGGCAAAACCGGGGAGCTGTTTTTT. This encodes CASGKTGELFF.

The chain employs TRBV7-8 and TRBJ1-5; TRBD1 matches 7 bases. Germline CDR1 reads SGHVS; CDR2 reads FQNEAQ. The V gene end was trimmed by 2 bases and the J gene end by 4 bases; junction bases not matched to a gene: 8. This CDR3 contains 16 residues. CDR3 nucleotide sequence: TGTGCCAGCAGCTTATCGTCGCGACAGGGAAATCAGCCCCAGCATTTT. Translating gives CASSLSSRQGNQPQHF.

The chain carries TRBV28 and TRBJ2-3; D call uncertain. Per the germline V gene, CDR1 is MDHEN and CDR2 is SYDVKM. This CDR3 spans 13 amino acids. V was trimmed by 8 bases and J by 4 bases, leaving 13 bases between them. The CDR3 DNA sequence: TGTGCCAGCGTCGTCGGGTCGGCAGATACGCAGTATTTT. This codes for CASVVGSADTQYF.

This chain connects TRBV5-6 to TRBJ2-5; TRBD2 might be the D (6 bases). From germline, CDR1 is SGHDT and CDR2 YYEEEE. The length of the CDR3 is 14 residues. Trimming took 0 bases from V and 5 from J, leaving 11 bases between them. The CDR3 nucleotides read TGTGCCAGCAGCTTGGTGACTAGTGTGGAGACCCAGTACTTC. Protein sequence: CASSLVTSVETQYF.

The chain links TRBV3-1 (or the pseudogene TRBV3-2) to TRBJ2-5, with 9 bases that match TRBD2. Germline V gene sequence: CDR1 LGHDT, CDR2 YNNKEL (reference sequence). V trimming: 3 bases; J trimming: 5 bases; junction bases outside the gene matches: 10. This CDR3 is 16 amino acids long. The CDR3 loop is CASSQGLAGSAETQYF. CDR3 in DNA: TGTGCCAGCAGCCAGGGGCTAGCGGGGTCCGCCGAGACCCAGTACTTC.

The CDR3 DNA reads TGTGCCAGCGCGGGGCTCGGCCAGACCCAGTACTTC. Encoded protein: CASAGLGQTQYF. V usage is TRBV11-2 and J usage is TRBJ2-5; TRBD2 is a possible D gene (6 bases). Germline CDR1 and CDR2: SGHAT and FQNNGV. The CDR3 covers 12 residues. Trimming left V 8 bases short and J 6 bases short, with 13 bases between.

The V and J genes are TRBV7-9 and TRBJ2-2; D may be TRBD2 (6 bases). In germline, CDR1 is SEHNR, CDR2 FQNEAQ (reference sequence). V was shortened by 3 bases and J by 3 bases, with 14 bases between the two germline ends. CDR3 length: 16 residues. The CDR3 DNA is TGTGCCAGCAGCTTCGCCGGGAGAGGGTACACCGGGGAGCTGTTTTTT. It encodes CASSFAGRGYTGELFF.

This rearrangement joins TRBV6-5 to TRBJ1-2; 7 bases agree with TRBD1. Germline CDR1 reads MNHEY; CDR2 reads SVGAGI. Trimming cost V 6 bases and J 6 bases; bases outside gene matches: 7. CDR3 length: 13 residues. The CDR3 region has the DNA TGTGCCAGCAGCATTCCTGGGACAGATGGCTACACCTTC. Its translation is CASSIPGTDGYTF.

This sequence joins TRBV5-6 and TRBJ1-1; possible D gene TRBD1, 5 bases. CDR3 length equals 15 residues. Germline CDR1 reads SGHDT; CDR2 reads YYEEEE. Trimming pared 0 bases from V and 1 base from J, leaving 10 bases between. CDR3 region: CASSLARRGNTEAFF. CDR3 bases: TGTGCCAGCAGCTTGGCCCGGAGGGGGAACACTGAAGCTTTCTTT.

The chain recombines TRBV2 with TRBJ1-6; D remains ambiguous. The germline V and J ends were trimmed by 6 bases and 0 bases, with 12 bases remaining between them. Looked up from germline, CDR1 is SNHLY and CDR2 is FYNNEI. CDR3 length: 16 amino acids. The CDR3 here is CASRSTGDSYNSPLHF. CDR3 DNA: TGTGCCAGCAGAAGCACTGGGGACTCCTATAATTCACCCCTCCACTTT.